These T cell receptor beta chains were read from a single sample in a study of cytomegalovirus exposure and HLA in healthy donors. Sequencing was performed with immunoSEQ multiplex PCR; in TCRdb, only in-frame clones are kept and a portion is missing. The sample includes approximately 73,000 clones, 60% to 85% of them seen just once. Sequences were obtained from PBMCs. Receptors were obtained from a woman in her 40s in good health and CMV-seropositive. Each CDR3 is given with its conserved first and last residue.

j_gene: TRBJ1-1; v_gene: TRBV25-1; CDR3aa: CASSEFGQLKRAFF
j_gene: TRBJ2-7; v_gene: TRBV7-8; CDR3aa: CASSADRRSYEQYF
j_gene: TRBJ1-4; v_gene: TRBV4-1; CDR3aa: CASSMIRDRGRSEKLFF
j_gene: TRBJ2-3; v_gene: TRBV30; CDR3aa: CAWSAHRATDTQYF
j_gene: TRBJ2-5; v_gene: TRBV18; CDR3aa: CASSSGMGALKETQYF
j_gene: TRBJ1-6; v_gene: TRBV2; CDR3aa: CASSVSPLHF
j_gene: TRBJ2-4; v_gene: TRBV6-1; CDR3aa: CASRAGRGRENIQYF
j_gene: NA; v_gene: TRBV15; CDR3aa: CATSYEDNSYEQYF
j_gene: TRBJ1-6; v_gene: TRBV28; CDR3aa: CASSLWSGLGNSPLHF
j_gene: TRBJ1-1; v_gene: TRBV4-2; CDR3aa: CASSQGGQANTEAFF
j_gene: TRBJ2-7; v_gene: TRBV28; CDR3aa: CAIRQGANEQYF
j_gene: TRBJ2-3; v_gene: TRBV20-1; CDR3aa: CSPRDTDTQYF
j_gene: TRBJ1-5; v_gene: TRBV30; CDR3aa: CAWTAGHFNNQPQHF
j_gene: TRBJ1-3; v_gene: TRBV29-1; CDR3aa: CSVEDPSKGDTIYF
j_gene: TRBJ2-7; v_gene: TRBV15; CDR3aa: CATSRDVTSGSHEQYF
j_gene: TRBJ2-5; v_gene: TRBV15; CDR3aa: CATSRVGLGTGRETQYF
j_gene: TRBJ2-1; v_gene: TRBV6-5; CDR3aa: CASSSTLPSGRNEQFF
j_gene: TRBJ2-6; v_gene: TRBV30; CDR3aa: CAWSVREVRAHVLTF
j_gene: TRBJ2-7; v_gene: TRBV30; CDR3aa: CAGVSGAYEQYF
j_gene: TRBJ2-2; v_gene: TRBV11-2; CDR3aa: CASSLIGQTGELFF
j_gene: TRBJ1-1; v_gene: TRBV27; CDR3aa: CASSLSMDPGTGVSAFF
j_gene: TRBJ2-3; v_gene: TRBV4-2; CDR3aa: CASSQAGVSTDTQYF
j_gene: TRBJ2-7; v_gene: TRBV10-3; CDR3aa: CAISAASGFTTYEQYF
j_gene: TRBJ2-7; v_gene: TRBV28; CDR3aa: CASSITGTGSYEQYF
j_gene: TRBJ1-2; v_gene: TRBV29-1; CDR3aa: CSARGGGYGYTF
j_gene: TRBJ2-3; v_gene: TRBV5-1; CDR3aa: CASSFSESTDTQYF
j_gene: TRBJ2-2; v_gene: TRBV19; CDR3aa: CASSTRGTGGGTGELFF
j_gene: TRBJ2-1; v_gene: TRBV6-1; CDR3aa: CASSERGNNEQFF
j_gene: TRBJ2-7; v_gene: TRBV6-1; CDR3aa: CASSDRTAYEQYF
j_gene: TRBJ2-5; v_gene: TRBV7-9; CDR3aa: CASRGTNQETQYF
j_gene: TRBJ2-3; v_gene: TRBV6-8; CDR3aa: CASSSRLARPTDTQYF
j_gene: TRBJ2-5; v_gene: TRBV9; CDR3aa: CASSVGDRGRQYQETQYF
j_gene: TRBJ2-2; v_gene: TRBV9; CDR3aa: CASSVARGAGELFF
j_gene: TRBJ1-1; v_gene: TRBV6-5; CDR3aa: CATNRRGRDTEAFF
j_gene: TRBJ1-2; v_gene: TRBV6-5; CDR3aa: CASSYSNRIYGYTF
j_gene: TRBJ1-2; v_gene: TRBV7-9; CDR3aa: CASSPDSDYGYTF
j_gene: TRBJ2-7; v_gene: TRBV28; CDR3aa: CASSFPGYEQYF
j_gene: TRBJ1-4; v_gene: TRBV6-1; CDR3aa: CASGGEAGREKLFF
j_gene: TRBJ1-5; v_gene: TRBV2; CDR3aa: CASGQKARNQPQHF
j_gene: TRBJ2-7; v_gene: TRBV28; CDR3aa: CASSLGDQFTKSSYEQYF
j_gene: TRBJ2-5; v_gene: TRBV5-4; CDR3aa: CASSSPSGGWAETQYF